Included here is one T cell receptor (beta chain) sequence, with context. Its matching antigen is unknown. Other DNA sequences in the same sample also yield this CDR3. In germline, CDR1 is KGHSH, CDR2 LQKENI. V dropped 0 bases and J dropped 2; count of bases not matched to a gene: 4. The CDR3 contains 15 residues. The data were obtained in a study of a mutant IDH1 vaccine in newly diagnosed glioma. This table comes from immunoSEQ multiplex PCR, and its TCRdb copy is limited to in-frame clones, with some not included. The sample records about 88,000 clones, over 70% being singletons. Study-wide results and caveats: In 80% to 95% of patients, immune responses induced by the vaccine occurred.

Time point defined: baseline, week 1 (first vaccination visit). Treatment denoted: pre-vaccination baseline after standard-of-care therapy. The chain links TRBV18 to TRBJ2-7; 7 bases are a match to TRBD2. The source was PBMCs, collected from a glioma patient treated with radiotherapy, temozolomide or both. The clonotype was recovered from a man aged 35-49 years with glioma. Some clones in this sample may be carry-over from other donors' samples. This chain's CDR3 is CASSPPAGAAYEQYF. The CDR3 DNA follows: TGTGCCAGCTCACCACCGGCGGGAGCCGCCTACGAGCAGTACTTC.